What follows describes a single TCR beta chain. Its antigen is unknown. This specimen belongs to a study of somatic mutations in cytotoxic T cells in rheumatoid arthritis. Study observations and caveats: Over 20% of CD8+ cells belonged to the largest CD8+ clone in about an eighth of the roughly 65 patients. Rheumatoid arthritis patients were compared with age-matched healthy controls, and their CD8+ T-cell clonality did not differ significantly.

The CDR3 runs 15 residues. Germline CDR1 LNHDA, CDR2 SQIVND (reference sequence). The J segment lost 5 bases and the V segment lost 3 bases, leaving 9 bases of the junction unmatched. Positive selection using magnetic beads isolated the CD4+ and CD8+ cells (purity was checked by flow cytometry). Original processing methods: Expanded CD8+ clones from patients, those larger than 1%, seldom had a match among published virus-specific TCRB sequences. Profiled with immunoSEQ multiplex PCR; TCRdb holds only in-frame clones, not every one. D and trimming were read from the DNA, whereas the V and J calls and clone size are those reported in that table. The table lists roughly 11,000 clones, 65% to 80% of them singletons.

Sequenced material: CD8+ T cells sorted from blood. The sequence came from an adult with rheumatoid arthritis. The V and J genes are TRBV19 and TRBJ2-5; TRBD1 aligns across 7 bases. In DNA, the CDR3 is TGTGCCAGTAGTATGACTACAGGGGTGCGGGAGACCCAGTACTTC. Encoded protein: CASSMTTGVRETQYF.